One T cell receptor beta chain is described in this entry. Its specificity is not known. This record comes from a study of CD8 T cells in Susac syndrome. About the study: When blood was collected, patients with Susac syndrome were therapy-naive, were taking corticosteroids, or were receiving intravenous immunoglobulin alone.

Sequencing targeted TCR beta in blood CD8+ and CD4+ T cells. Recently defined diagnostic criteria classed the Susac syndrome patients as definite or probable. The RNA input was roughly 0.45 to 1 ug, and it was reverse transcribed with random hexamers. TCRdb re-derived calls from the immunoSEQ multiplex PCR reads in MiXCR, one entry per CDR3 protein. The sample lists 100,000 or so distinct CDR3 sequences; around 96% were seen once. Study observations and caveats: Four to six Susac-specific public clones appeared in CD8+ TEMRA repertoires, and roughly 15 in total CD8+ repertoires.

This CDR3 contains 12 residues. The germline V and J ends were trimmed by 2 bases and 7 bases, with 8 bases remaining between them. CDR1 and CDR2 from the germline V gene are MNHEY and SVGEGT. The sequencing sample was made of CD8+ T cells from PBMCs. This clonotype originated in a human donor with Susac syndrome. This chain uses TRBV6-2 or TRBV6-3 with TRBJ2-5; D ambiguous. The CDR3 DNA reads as TGTGCCAGCAGTTACGTGGCGTCGACCCAGTACTTC. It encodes CASSYVASTQYF.